This record looks at one TCR beta chain sequence and its context. The antigen is undetermined. This entry is derived from a study of T cell responses to AZD1222 COVID-19 vaccine. Study-wide results and caveats: Variant regions that are unmutated are reportedly the target of nearly half of spike-specific TCRs. Rises in breadth and depth of Spike-specific TCRs came after two AZD1222 doses. Clonal diversity was possibly underestimated; the donors were predominantly white British and more often female.

V was pared by 1 base and J by 6 bases, with 11 bases between. This CDR3 comprises 14 residues. CDR1 SGHAT and CDR2 FQNNGV come from the germline V gene. Repertoires were generated with immunoSEQ multiplex PCR, while TCRdb's copy carries only in-frame clones and drops some. Of some 150,000 clones listed, around nine tenths are singletons. Second-dose intervals near 4 or 12 weeks were combined. The V call is TRBV11-2, the J call TRBJ2-3; D is perhaps TRBD1 (5 bases). This sample comprised peripheral blood, obtained 28 days after the second AZD1222 dose. The TCR originated in an adult who received the AZD1222 COVID-19 vaccine. CDR3 amino acids: CASSLARALDTQYF. CDR3 in DNA: TGTGCCAGCAGCTTAGCCAGGGCTTTGGATACGCAGTATTTT.